This TCR beta chain originates from a study of T-cell memory formation after mild COVID-19. Study background: TCR clustering was largely donor specific.

Germline assignment: CDR1 SGHVS and CDR2 FNYEAQ. This CDR3 comprises 19 residues. Trimming took 4 bases from V and 5 from J; bases not matched to a gene: 20. TCR alpha and TCR beta cDNA libraries carrying sample barcodes and UMIs were produced by 5'RACE using constant-segment primers. TCRdb recomputed calls from the 5' RACE reads with MiXCR, one row per CDR3 protein. The sample records hundreds of thousands of distinct CDR3 sequences, less than 25% being singletons. Study-wide results and caveats: CD4+ contracting clones were mainly CM and EM; CD8+ ones, EMRA. CD4/CD8 balance characterized clones contracting day 15 to 85, and CD4+ skew characterized later expanders.

Only a few counts were recorded for this clonotype. The antigen is unknown. Sequenced input: PBMCs or a T cell subset sorted from them (not recorded which). The sequence came from an adult woman who had mild COVID-19 (a few samples of this study predate the infection). Cell type and time point are not known. This chain connects TRBV7-6 to TRBJ2-1; 7 nucleotides agree with TRBD1. The CDR3 coding sequence is TGTGCCAGCAGCTCCACCTACCCCCCCACAGGGGAATTGGACAATGAGCAGTTCTTC. This codes for CASSSTYPPTGELDNEQFF.